The rows below give T cell receptor beta chains drawn from one sample of a study of blood T cells in healthy people across ages. TCRdb reprocessed the 5' RACE reads with MiXCR, giving one entry per CDR3 protein. This sample has about 1 million distinct CDR3 sequences, with roughly a quarter found just once. Separately, the same data were catalogued under a study of T cells of mothers and their children.

The sequenced sample was blood. These receptors were taken from a girl aged 2-10 years in good health. Each CDR3 is given with its conserved first and last residue. A D gene is named only where the DNA matches it firmly. Size is stated for part of the rows, as once, few or many counts, or as a class when the clone is expanded.

clone_size cdr3_length d_call j_call v_call cdr3_aa cdr3_nt
once 16 TRBD2 TRBJ2-2 TRBV7-9 CASSSPSSGSTGELFF TGTGCCAGCAGCTCCCCCTCTAGCGGGAGTACCGGGGAGCTGTTTTTT
. 14 . TRBJ1-4 TRBV5-1 CASEETSTNEKLFF TGCGCCAGCGAGGAAACATCAACTAATGAAAAACTGTTTTTT
few 16 . TRBJ2-1 TRBV20-1 CSARDILRDKGNEQFF TGCAGTGCTAGAGATATTTTACGGGATAAAGGTAATGAGCAGTTCTTC
few 13 . TRBJ2-7 TRBV12-3/TRBV12-4 CASSFKRDYEQYF TGTGCCAGCAGTTTCAAGAGGGACTACGAGCAGTACTTC
few 12 . TRBJ2-5 TRBV28 CASSSDYRVQYF TGTGCCAGCAGTTCCGACTATAGGGTCCAGTACTTC
. 18 TRBD2 TRBJ2-1 TRBV11-2 CASSALAGIGSSYNEQFF TGTGCCAGCAGCGCACTAGCGGGCATCGGTAGCTCCTACAATGAGCAGTTCTTC
many 13 TRBD2 TRBJ2-3 TRBV7-3 CASSSGSTDTQYF TGTGCCAGCAGTAGCGGGAGCACAGATACGCAGTATTTT
. 14 . TRBJ2-2 TRBV12-3/TRBV12-4 CTSSYRQRTTELFF TGTACCAGCAGTTACAGGCAAAGAACGACGGAGCTGTTTTTT
few 15 . TRBJ1-1 TRBV6-2/TRBV6-3 CASGSDSFMNTEAFF TGTGCCAGCGGATCGGACAGCTTCATGAACACTGAAGCTTTCTTT
. 15 . TRBJ1-4 TRBV6-5 CASRTLRTENEKLFF TGTGCCAGCAGAACCCTTCGGACAGAGAATGAAAAACTGTTTTTT
few 14 . TRBJ2-5 TRBV6-5 CASSYSAQGETQYF TGTGCCAGCAGTTACTCGGCGCAGGGGGAGACCCAGTACTTC
many 13 . TRBJ1-3 TRBV7-2 CASSLGGGNTIYF TGTGCCAGCAGCTTAGGGGGGGGAAACACCATATATTTT
few 13 . TRBJ2-7 TRBV5-6 CASSAGLRYEQYF TGTGCCAGCAGCGCAGGGTTACGATACGAGCAGTACTTC
. 13 . TRBJ2-7 TRBV29-1 CSVMTEYSYEQYF TGCAGCGTTATGACGGAATACTCCTACGAGCAGTACTTC
. 13 TRBD2 TRBJ2-7 TRBV29-1 CSVSSGRAYEQYF TGCAGCGTTTCAAGCGGGAGGGCGTACGAGCAGTACTTC
. 16 . TRBJ2-1 TRBV15 CATSGEGSREVNEQFF TGTGCCACCAGCGGAGAAGGCTCGAGGGAGGTTAATGAGCAGTTCTTC
few 15 . TRBJ2-5 TRBV29-1 CSVGNESVLGETQYF TGCAGCGTTGGTAACGAAAGCGTGCTGGGAGAGACCCAGTACTTC
. 15 . TRBJ2-2 TRBV12-3/TRBV12-4 CASNLAGQNTGELFF TGTGCCAGCAATCTGGCGGGACAGAACACCGGGGAGCTGTTTTTT
few 14 . TRBJ2-7 TRBV4-2 CASSGPRGEGEQYF TGTGCCAGCAGCGGCCCGAGGGGAGAGGGCGAGCAGTACTTC
few 15 TRBD2 TRBJ2-4 TRBV7-2 CASSPRLATQNIQYF TGTGCCAGCAGCCCGAGACTAGCGACCCAAAACATTCAGTACTTC
few 15 . TRBJ1-2 TRBV7-2 CASSPERGSYGGYTF TGTGCCAGCAGCCCTGAGAGGGGATCGTATGGTGGCTACACCTTC
. 15 TRBD1 TRBJ2-1 TRBV5-4 CASSLWTGDYNEQFF TGTGCCAGCAGCTTGTGGACAGGGGACTACAATGAGCAGTTCTTC
few 18 . TRBJ2-1 TRBV11-1 CASSLASGRTPIEDEQFF TGTGCCAGCAGCTTAGCTAGCGGCCGAACCCCCATCGAGGATGAGCAGTTCTTC
. 16 . TRBJ1-3 TRBV12-3/TRBV12-4 CASSPQGANPGNTIYF TGTGCCAGCAGCCCCCAAGGGGCTAACCCTGGAAACACCATATATTTT
. 15 . TRBJ2-7 TRBV28 CASRPGQWGAYEQYF TGTGCCAGCAGACCCGGACAGTGGGGGGCATACGAGCAGTACTTC
. 15 . TRBJ2-7 TRBV3-1 CASSQETPFEDEQYF TGTGCCAGCAGCCAAGAGACTCCTTTCGAGGACGAGCAGTACTTC
. 15 . TRBJ1-3 TRBV25-1 CASSEYAGTGNTIYF TGTGCCAGCAGTGAATACGCAGGGACTGGAAACACCATATATTTT
few 14 . TRBJ1-2 TRBV12-3/TRBV12-4 CASSYPGSPYGYTF TGTGCCAGCAGTTACCCTGGCAGCCCCTATGGCTACACCTTC
. 14 . TRBJ1-3 TRBV6-1 CASSEQRSGNTIHF TGTGCCAGCAGTGAACAACGCTCTGGAAACACCATACATTTT
. 14 . TRBJ2-7 TRBV7-3 CASSLTAGPFEQYF TGTGCCAGCAGCTTAACGGCCGGACCGTTCGAGCAGTACTTC
. 14 . TRBJ2-5 TRBV29-1 CSVEVVGNGETQYF TGCAGCGTTGAAGTGGTAGGAAATGGAGAGACCCAGTACTTC
few 15 . TRBJ2-5 TRBV10-3 CAISEPAGGEETQYF TGTGCCATCAGTGAACCGGCGGGCGGAGAAGAGACCCAGTACTTC
few 14 . TRBJ2-1 TRBV6-1 CASQYVSSYNEQFF TGTGCCAGCCAATATGTTAGCTCCTACAATGAGCAGTTCTTC
few 16 TRBD2 TRBJ2-1 TRBV15 CATSRGGAGVNNEQFF TGTGCCACCAGCAGAGGTGGTGCGGGAGTTAACAATGAGCAGTTCTTC
. 14 . TRBJ2-7 TRBV6-1 CASSGHDGYYEQYF TGTGCCAGCAGTGGACACGACGGCTACTACGAGCAGTACTTC
few 12 TRBD2 TRBJ2-5 TRBV12-3/TRBV12-4 CASALGRGEQYF TGTGCCAGCGCCCTCGGGAGGGGTGAGCAGTACTTC
. 12 . TRBJ1-4 TRBV4-2 CASSLHEGKLFF TGTGCCAGCAGCCTACATGAGGGGAAACTGTTTTTT
. 11 . TRBJ1-1 TRBV29-1 CSVEEQGEAFF TGCAGCGTTGAAGAGCAGGGGGAAGCTTTCTTT
few 17 . TRBJ1-2 TRBV27 CASSRAAASISNYGYTF TGTGCCAGCAGTCGGGCGGCAGCCTCCATAAGTAACTATGGCTACACCTTC
few 12 . TRBJ2-7 TRBV6-8 CASTFYAYEQYF TGTGCCAGCACGTTTTATGCCTACGAGCAGTACTTC
once 16 . TRBJ2-4 TRBV12-5 CASGPLRLIAKNIQYF TGTGCTAGTGGTCCCCTAAGGCTTATAGCCAAAAACATTCAGTACTTC
. 12 TRBD1 TRBJ2-3 TRBV27 CAPVDRGDTQYF TGTGCCCCCGTGGACAGGGGAGATACGCAGTATTTT
. 15 . TRBJ2-2 TRBV7-9 CATSQGGSNTGELFF TGTGCCACCAGTCAAGGAGGATCGAACACCGGGGAGCTGTTTTTT
. 14 . TRBJ1-3 TRBV6-5 CASSPGRMGNTIYF TGTGCCAGCAGCCCAGGGCGAATGGGAAACACCATATATTTT
. 14 . TRBJ2-5 TRBV6-4 CASSDRAGSETQYF TGTGCCAGCAGTGATCGAGCTGGGTCGGAGACCCAGTACTTC
. 21 TRBD1 TRBJ2-4 TRBV11-2 CASSLVSWDTGGDVKRNIQYF TGTGCCAGCAGCTTAGTCTCCTGGGACACAGGGGGCGATGTGAAGAGGAACATTCAGTACTTC
. 15 . TRBJ2-5 TRBV7-8 CASSLRKGDWETQYF TGTGCCAGCAGCCTGCGAAAGGGTGACTGGGAGACCCAGTACTTC
. 12 . TRBJ2-7 TRBV7-9 CASSLGREGQYF TGTGCCAGCAGCTTAGGTCGAGAAGGGCAGTACTTC
. 14 . TRBJ2-4 TRBV20-1 CSARASEAKNIQYF TGCAGTGCTAGGGCTAGCGAGGCCAAAAACATTCAGTACTTC
. 14 . TRBJ2-2 TRBV19 CASCEGLGTGELFF TGTGCCAGTTGCGAAGGGTTGGGCACCGGGGAGCTGTTTTTT
. 17 TRBD2 TRBJ2-2 TRBV7-3 CASSLVGGTRNTGELFF TGTGCCAGCAGCTTGGTAGGGGGGACTAGAAACACCGGGGAGCTGTTTTTT
. 14 . TRBJ2-1 TRBV5-1 CASSNSGDINEQFF TGCGCCAGCAGCAATAGCGGAGATATCAATGAGCAGTTCTTC
once 14 . TRBJ2-5 TRBV20-1 CSARIQGGEETQYF TGCAGTGCTAGAATACAGGGAGGAGAGGAGACCCAGTACTTC
. 14 . TRBJ1-4 TRBV14 CASSQSPLREKLFF TGTGCCAGCAGCCAGTCACCCCTCAGAGAAAAACTGTTTTTT
once 16 . TRBJ1-1 TRBV10-3 CAISESSPGAITEAFF TGTGCCATCAGTGAGTCGAGCCCGGGGGCGATCACGGAAGCGTTCTTT
. 16 . TRBJ2-2 TRBV20-1 CSARPSESGLTGELFF TGCAGTGCTAGGCCCTCCGAGTCAGGGTTAACCGGGGAGCTGTTTTTT
. 12 . TRBJ2-7 TRBV6-5 CASSAGLHEQYF TGTGCCAGCAGCGCAGGGCTCCACGAGCAGTACTTC
. 17 . TRBJ2-1 TRBV7-2 CASSPRLPGDFYNEQFF TGTGCCAGCAGCCCGAGACTCCCGGGAGATTTCTACAATGAGCAGTTCTTC
few 14 . TRBJ1-1 TRBV6-5 CASRPTMMNTEAFF TGTGCCAGCAGGCCGACTATGATGAACACTGAAGCTTTCTTT
. 17 . TRBJ2-1 TRBV18 CASSPLAWEFSYNEQFF TGTGCCAGCTCACCACTTGCGTGGGAATTCTCCTACAATGAGCAGTTCTTC